This T cell receptor beta chain is from a study of cytomegalovirus exposure and HLA in healthy donors. For the study at large: A later analysis reported the roughly 130 validation repertoires used the same platform as the roughly 700 first-cohort repertoires.

The repertoire was sequenced with immunoSEQ multiplex PCR; TCRdb's copy has only in-frame clones and lacks some. The sample lists about 83,000 clones; approximately 96% were seen once. Germline-derived CDR1 and CDR2 are SGHTA and FQGNSA. V lost 5 bases, J lost 1 base, and 18 bases lay in between. This CDR3 has 16 amino acids. For this clone: The antigen is not known.

Study conclusions and caveats: A subsequent analysis found that TCR clusters from the first cohort also tended to co-occur in the 120 or so validation repertoires, with less than 95% of cluster scores above 0. Three chains linked to CMV were shown in vitro to be specific for CMV antigens.

Sequencing was performed on PBMCs. The TCR sequence derives from a woman aged 18-29 years in good health and CMV-seronegative. The V call is TRBV7-2, the J call TRBJ2-7; D possibly corresponds to TRBD2 (7 bases). CDR3 bases: TGTGCCAGCAGCAATAGCTGGGGGGGGGCTTCCTACGAGCAGTACTTC. It specifies CASSNSWGGASYEQYF.